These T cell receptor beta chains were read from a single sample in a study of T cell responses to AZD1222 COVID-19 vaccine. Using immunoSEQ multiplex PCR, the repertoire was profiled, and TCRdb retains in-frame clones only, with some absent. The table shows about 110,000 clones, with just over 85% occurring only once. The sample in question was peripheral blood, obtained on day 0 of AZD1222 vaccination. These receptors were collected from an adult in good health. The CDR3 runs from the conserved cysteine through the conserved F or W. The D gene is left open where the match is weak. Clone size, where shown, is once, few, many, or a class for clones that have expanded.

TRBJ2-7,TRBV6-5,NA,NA,TGTGCCAGCAGGACGACAGAAGAACCCTACGAGCAGTACTTC,CASRTTEEPYEQYF
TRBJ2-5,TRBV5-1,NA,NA,TGCGCCAGCAGCTTGGCCTCCAGACAAGAGACCCAGTACTTC,CASSLASRQETQYF
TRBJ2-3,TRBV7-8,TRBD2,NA,TGTGCCAGCAGCTTAGGGACTAGCGGGGATACGCAGTATTTT,CASSLGTSGDTQYF
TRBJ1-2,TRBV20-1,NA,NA,TGCAGTGCTCAGGACTTTGGGGGCTACACCTTC,CSAQDFGGYTF
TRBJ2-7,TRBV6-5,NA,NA,TGTGCCAGCAGTTTGACAGGCTCCTACGAGCAGTACTTC,CASSLTGSYEQYF
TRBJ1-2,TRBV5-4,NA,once,TGTGCCAGCAGCTTGTTCGGTGCAGGTGGCTATGGCTACACCTTC,CASSLFGAGGYGYTF
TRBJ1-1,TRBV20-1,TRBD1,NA,TGCAGTGCTCTGACAGGGATTGAAGCTTTCTTT,CSALTGIEAFF
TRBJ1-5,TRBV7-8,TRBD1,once,TGTGCCAGCAGCACCCGACAGGGACGCAATCAGCCCCAGCATTTT,CASSTRQGRNQPQHF
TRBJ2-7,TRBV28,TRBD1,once,TGTGCCAGCAGTTCCGGGACAGGGAGGTACGAGCAGTACTTC,CASSSGTGRYEQYF
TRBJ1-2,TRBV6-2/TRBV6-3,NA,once,TGTGCCAGCAGTTCCCTACTACCACTGGACAGCGGCTATGGCTACACCTTC,CASSSLLPLDSGYGYTF
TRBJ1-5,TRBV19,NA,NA,TGTGCCAGTAGTATGAGTAGCAATCAGCCCCAGCATTTT,CASSMSSNQPQHF
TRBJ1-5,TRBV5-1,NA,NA,TGCGCCAGCAGCAAGGGGGACGGGAGCAATCAGCCCCAGCATTTT,CASSKGDGSNQPQHF
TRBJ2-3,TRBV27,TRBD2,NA,TGTGCCAGCACCCACACTAGCGGCTCCACAGATACGCAGTATTTT,CASTHTSGSTDTQYF
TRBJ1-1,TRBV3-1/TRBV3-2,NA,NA,TGTGCCAGCAGCCACGCGGGAGGAGAAGCTTTCTTT,CASSHAGGEAFF
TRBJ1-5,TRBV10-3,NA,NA,TGTGCCATCAGTTGGGGGAGTGGTCGGAATCAGCCCCAGCATTTT,CAISWGSGRNQPQHF
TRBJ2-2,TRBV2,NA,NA,TGTGCCAGCAGTGACAGGGTAGGGTCGAACACCGGGGAGCTGTTTTTT,CASSDRVGSNTGELFF
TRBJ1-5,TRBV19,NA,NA,TGTGCCAGTAGTATGCAAGGGACAAAAATGGCCCAGCATTTT,CASSMQGTKMAQHF
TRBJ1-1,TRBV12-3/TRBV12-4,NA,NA,TGTGCCAGCCGAAGACTCCGGGCCACTGAAGCTTTCTTT,CASRRLRATEAFF
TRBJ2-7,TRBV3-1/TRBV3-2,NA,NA,TGTGCCAGCAGCCCCTCAAGCCGCAACGTACGAGAGCAGTACTTC,CASSPSSRNVREQYF
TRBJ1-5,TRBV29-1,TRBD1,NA,TGCAGCGTCAAGCTAGGGACAGGGGTTGATCAGCCCCAGCATTTT,CSVKLGTGVDQPQHF
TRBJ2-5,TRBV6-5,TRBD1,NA,TGTGCCAGCAGTCGGACAGGGGGCTTGTGGGAGACCCAGTACTTC,CASSRTGGLWETQYF
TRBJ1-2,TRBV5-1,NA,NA,TGCGCCAGCAGCTTGGGTCAGGAGATCTATGGCTACACCTTC,CASSLGQEIYGYTF
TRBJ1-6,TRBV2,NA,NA,TGTGCCAGCAGTGGGAACAGTTCACCCCTCCACTTT,CASSGNSSPLHF
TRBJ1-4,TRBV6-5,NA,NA,TGTGCCAGCAGTTACTCGGGCAGGGAGAATGAAAAACTGTTTTTT,CASSYSGRENEKLFF
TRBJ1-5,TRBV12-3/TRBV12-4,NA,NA,TGTGCCAGCAGTTTAGCGATGGATCAGCCCCAGCATTTT,CASSLAMDQPQHF
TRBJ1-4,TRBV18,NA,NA,TGTGCCAGCTCACAGTCCAGGGGCAGCCTTAATGAAAAACTGTTTTTT,CASSQSRGSLNEKLFF
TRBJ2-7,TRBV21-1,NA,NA,TGTGCCAGCAGCAACCGGCATACCTCGTACGAGCAGTACTTC,CASSNRHTSYEQYF
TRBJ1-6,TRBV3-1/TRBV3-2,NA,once,TGTGCCAGCAGCCAATTAACGAGCTCCTATAATTCACCCCTCCACTTT,CASSQLTSSYNSPLHF
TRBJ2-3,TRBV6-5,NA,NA,TGTGCCAGCAGTTACGGCAGGGGAGGTGATACGCAGTATTTT,CASSYGRGGDTQYF